This T cell receptor beta chain was obtained from a study of human T cells and chemical hapten exposure. Study-level background: TCR yields per sample varied, mainly owing to small pooled library volume differences. Study results and limitations: No change in TCRs above 1 in 1000 frequency was produced by DPC sensitization.

The time point denotes: healthy volunteer bleed at 2 weeks. Total RNA was extracted from unfractionated whole blood. The ends were cut back, 5 bases at V and 5 bases at J, with 6 bases in the middle. Germline V gives CDR1 KGHSH, CDR2 LQKENI. The CDR3 spans 12 residues. As for this clonotype: Its target is not known.

Individual cDNA molecules had unique molecular identifiers attached to them by the library. In the source study's methods: A per-sample median of around 100,000 TCRs was observed, with a range of about 20,000 to 690,600. TCRdb used MiXCR to reprocess the RACE reads, holding one entry per CDR3 protein. TCRdb assigned the V and J calls; the authors' analysis was not used. The data contain roughly 130,000 distinct CDR3 sequences, approximately 9.1% of them singletons. Sequences were obtained from whole blood. V is TRBV18 and J is TRBJ1-4; D remains unclear. The TCR sequence derives from a male donor in good health. Some clones in this sample may be carry-over from other donors' samples. The CDR3, as DNA: TGTGCCAGCTCATCGCTAAATGAAAAACTGTTTTTT. Amino acid sequence: CASSSLNEKLFF.